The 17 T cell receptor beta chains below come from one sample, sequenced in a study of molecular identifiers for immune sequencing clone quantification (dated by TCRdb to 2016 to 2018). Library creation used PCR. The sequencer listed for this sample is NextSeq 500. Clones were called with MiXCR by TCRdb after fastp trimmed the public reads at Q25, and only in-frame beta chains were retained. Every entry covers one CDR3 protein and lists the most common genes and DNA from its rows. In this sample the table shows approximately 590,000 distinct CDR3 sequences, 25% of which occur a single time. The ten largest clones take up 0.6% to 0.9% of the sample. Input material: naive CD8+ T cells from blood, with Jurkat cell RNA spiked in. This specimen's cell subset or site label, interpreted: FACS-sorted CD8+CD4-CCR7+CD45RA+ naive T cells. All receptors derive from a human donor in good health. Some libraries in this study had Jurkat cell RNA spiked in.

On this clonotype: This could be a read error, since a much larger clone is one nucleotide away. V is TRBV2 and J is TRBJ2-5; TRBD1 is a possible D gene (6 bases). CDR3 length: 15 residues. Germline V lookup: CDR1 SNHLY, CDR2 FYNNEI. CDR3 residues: CASSDRGLLSETRYF. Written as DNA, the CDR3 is TGTGCCAGCAGTGACAGGGGCCTTCTTTCTGAGACCCGGTACTTC.

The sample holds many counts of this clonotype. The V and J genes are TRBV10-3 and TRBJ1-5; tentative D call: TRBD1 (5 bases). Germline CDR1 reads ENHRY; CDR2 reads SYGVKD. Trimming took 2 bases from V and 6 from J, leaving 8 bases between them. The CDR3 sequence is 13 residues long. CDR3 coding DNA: TGTGCCATCAGTGAGCAGGGCACTCAGCCCCAGCATTTT. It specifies CAISEQGTQPQHF.

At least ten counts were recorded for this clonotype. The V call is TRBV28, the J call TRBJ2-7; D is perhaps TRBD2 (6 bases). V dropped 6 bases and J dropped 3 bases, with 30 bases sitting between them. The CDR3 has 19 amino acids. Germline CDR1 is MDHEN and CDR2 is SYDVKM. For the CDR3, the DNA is TGTGCCAGCAGCTCCCGCGCCCACCCAAACAAGGAGGGATTCTACGAGCAGTACTTC. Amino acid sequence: CASSSRAHPNKEGFYEQYF.

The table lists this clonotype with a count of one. DNA for the CDR3: TGTGCCAGCGGTTACGACAGGGGGCCTTACAATGAGCAGTTCTTC. Translation gives CASGYDRGPYNEQFF. The rearrangement uses TRBV27 and TRBJ2-1; 10 bases fit TRBD1. CDR1 MNHEY and CDR2 SMNVEV come from the germline V gene (reference sequence). The V and J ends lost 8 bases and 4 bases, in that order; junction bases with no gene match: 8. CDR3 length: 15 amino acids.

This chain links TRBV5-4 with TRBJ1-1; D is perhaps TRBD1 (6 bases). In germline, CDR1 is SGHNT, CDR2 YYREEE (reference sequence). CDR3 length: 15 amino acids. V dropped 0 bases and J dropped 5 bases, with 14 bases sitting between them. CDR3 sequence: CASSLDAGVGTEAFF. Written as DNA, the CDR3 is TGTGCCAGCAGCTTGGATGCAGGGGTTGGGACTGAAGCTTTCTTT.

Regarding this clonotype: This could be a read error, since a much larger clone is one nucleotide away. The CDR3, as DNA: TGTGCCAGCAGCGAAGACCGGGCCGGGAACGAGCAGTACTTC. It codes for CASSEDRAGNEQYF. The J gene is TRBJ2-7, the V gene TRBV5-3; possibly TRBD2 for D (5 bases). TRBV5-3 is flagged as an ORF with uncertain function. Trimming stripped 8 bases from V and 5 bases from J, with 20 bases between. This CDR3 contains 14 residues.

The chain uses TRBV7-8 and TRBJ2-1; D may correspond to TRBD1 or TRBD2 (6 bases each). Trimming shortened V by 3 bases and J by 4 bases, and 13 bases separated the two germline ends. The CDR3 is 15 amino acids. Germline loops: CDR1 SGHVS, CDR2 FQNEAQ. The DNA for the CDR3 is TGTGCCAGCAGCTTTAGTAGGAGGGGGTACAATGAGCAGTTCTTC. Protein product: CASSFSRRGYNEQFF.

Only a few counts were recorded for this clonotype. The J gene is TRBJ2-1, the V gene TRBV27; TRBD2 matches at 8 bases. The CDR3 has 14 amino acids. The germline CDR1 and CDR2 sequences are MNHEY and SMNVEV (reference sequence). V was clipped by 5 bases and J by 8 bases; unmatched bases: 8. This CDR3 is CASSLAGPWDEQFF. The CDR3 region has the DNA TGTGCCAGCAGTCTAGCGGGCCCCTGGGATGAGCAGTTCTTC.

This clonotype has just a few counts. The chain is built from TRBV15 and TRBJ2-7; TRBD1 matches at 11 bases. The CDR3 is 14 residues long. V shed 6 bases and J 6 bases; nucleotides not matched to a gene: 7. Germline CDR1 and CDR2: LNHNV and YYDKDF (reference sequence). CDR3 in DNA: TGTGCCACCAGTACGGACAGGGGGCTGGGCGAGCAGTACTTC. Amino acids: CATSTDRGLGEQYF.

CDR3 nucleotide sequence: TGTGCCAGCAGCCCCTCGAACTTTGACGAGCAGTACTTC. Its translation: CASSPSNFDEQYF. The rearrangement uses TRBV7-9 and TRBJ2-7; D uncertain. The germline V gene encodes CDR1 SEHNR and CDR2 FQNEAQ (reference sequence). This CDR3 has 13 residues. Trimming left V 5 bases short and J 5 bases short, with 13 bases between.

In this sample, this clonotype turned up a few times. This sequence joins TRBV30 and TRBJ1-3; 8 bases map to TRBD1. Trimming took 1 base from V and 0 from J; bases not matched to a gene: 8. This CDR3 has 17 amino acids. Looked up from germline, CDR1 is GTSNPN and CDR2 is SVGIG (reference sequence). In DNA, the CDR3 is TGTGCCTGGAGTGCCCCGGGACAGGAGAGCTCTGGAAACACCATATATTTT. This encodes CAWSAPGQESSGNTIYF.

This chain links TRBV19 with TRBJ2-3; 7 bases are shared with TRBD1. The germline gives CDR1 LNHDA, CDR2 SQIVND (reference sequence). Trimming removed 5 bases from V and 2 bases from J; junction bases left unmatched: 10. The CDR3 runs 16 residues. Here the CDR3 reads CASSLQTGLPTDTQYF. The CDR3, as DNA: TGTGCCAGTAGTCTCCAGACAGGGTTACCCACAGATACGCAGTATTTT.

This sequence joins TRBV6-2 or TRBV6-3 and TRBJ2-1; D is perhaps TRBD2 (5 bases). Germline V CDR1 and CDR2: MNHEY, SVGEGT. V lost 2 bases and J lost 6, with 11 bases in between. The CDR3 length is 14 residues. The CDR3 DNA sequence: TGTGCCAGCAGTTACGTCCGACTATCCAATGAGCAGTTCTTC. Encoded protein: CASSYVRLSNEQFF.

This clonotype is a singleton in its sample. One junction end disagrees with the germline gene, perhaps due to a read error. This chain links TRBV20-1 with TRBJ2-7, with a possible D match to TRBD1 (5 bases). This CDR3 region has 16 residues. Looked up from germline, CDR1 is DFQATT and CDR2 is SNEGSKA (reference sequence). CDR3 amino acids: CSARDRSGSETYEQNF. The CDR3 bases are TGCAGTGCTAGAGACAGATCAGGGTCAGAAACCTACGAGCAGAACTTC.

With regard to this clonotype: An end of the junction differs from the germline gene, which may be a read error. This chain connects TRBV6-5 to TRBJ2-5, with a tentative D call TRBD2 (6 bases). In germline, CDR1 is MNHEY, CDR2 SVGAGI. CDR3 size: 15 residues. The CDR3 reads CASKGPGVRSNEQYF. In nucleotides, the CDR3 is TGCGCCAGCAAAGGGCCGGGGGTTAGGTCGAATGAGCAGTACTTC.

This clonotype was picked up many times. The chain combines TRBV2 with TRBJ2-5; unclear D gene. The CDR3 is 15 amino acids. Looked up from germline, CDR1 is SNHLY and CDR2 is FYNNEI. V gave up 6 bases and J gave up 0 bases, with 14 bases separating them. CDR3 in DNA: TGTGCCAGCAGAGATTACTCCCGCTACCAAGAGACCCAGTACTTC. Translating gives CASRDYSRYQETQYF. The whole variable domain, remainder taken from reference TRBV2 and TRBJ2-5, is EPEVTQTPSHQVTQMGQEVILRCVPISNHLYFYWYRQILGQKVEFLVSFYNNEISEKSEIFDDQFSVERPDGSNFTLKIRSTKLEDSAMYFCASRDYSRYQETQYFGPGTRLLVL.

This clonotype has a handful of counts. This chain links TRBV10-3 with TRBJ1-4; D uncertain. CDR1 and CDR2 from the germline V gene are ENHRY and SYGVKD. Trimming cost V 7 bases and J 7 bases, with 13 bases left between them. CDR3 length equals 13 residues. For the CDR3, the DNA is TGTGCCATCAAGAACCAGGAGATTGAAAAACTGTTTTTT. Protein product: CAIKNQEIEKLFF.